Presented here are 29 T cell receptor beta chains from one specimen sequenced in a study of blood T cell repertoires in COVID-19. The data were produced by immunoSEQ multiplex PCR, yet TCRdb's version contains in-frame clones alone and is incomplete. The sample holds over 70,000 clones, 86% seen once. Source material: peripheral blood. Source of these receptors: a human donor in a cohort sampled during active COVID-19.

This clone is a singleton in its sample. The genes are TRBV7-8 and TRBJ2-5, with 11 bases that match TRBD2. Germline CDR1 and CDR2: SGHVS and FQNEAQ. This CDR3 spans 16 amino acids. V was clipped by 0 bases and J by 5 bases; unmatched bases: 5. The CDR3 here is CASSLAIAGGRETQYF. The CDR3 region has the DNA TGTGCCAGCAGCTTAGCAATAGCGGGGGGGCGTGAGACCCAGTACTTC.

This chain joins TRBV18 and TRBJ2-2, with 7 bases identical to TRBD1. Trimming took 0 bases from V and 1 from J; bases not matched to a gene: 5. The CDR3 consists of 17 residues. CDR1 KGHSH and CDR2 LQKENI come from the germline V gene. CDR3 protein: CASSPPFGTVNTGELFF. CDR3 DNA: TGTGCCAGCTCACCACCATTCGGGACAGTGAACACCGGGGAGCTGTTTTTT.

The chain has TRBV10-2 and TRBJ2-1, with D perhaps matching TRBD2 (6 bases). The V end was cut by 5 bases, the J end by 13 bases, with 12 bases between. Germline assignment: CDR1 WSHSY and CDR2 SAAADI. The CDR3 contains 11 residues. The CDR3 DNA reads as TGCGCCAGCAGTCCTAGGGGAGGCCAGTTCTTC. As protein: CASSPRGGQFF.

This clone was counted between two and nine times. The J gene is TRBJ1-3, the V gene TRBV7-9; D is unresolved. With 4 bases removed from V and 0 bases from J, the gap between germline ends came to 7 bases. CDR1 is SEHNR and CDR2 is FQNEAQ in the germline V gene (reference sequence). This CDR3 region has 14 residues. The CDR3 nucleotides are TGTGCCAGCAGCTCGGGATTCTCTGGAAACACCATATATTTT. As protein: CASSSGFSGNTIYF.

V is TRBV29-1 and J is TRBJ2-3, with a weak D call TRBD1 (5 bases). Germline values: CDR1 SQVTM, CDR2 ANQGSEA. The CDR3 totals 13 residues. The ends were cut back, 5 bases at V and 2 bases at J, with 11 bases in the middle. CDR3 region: CSVSTGSTDTQYF. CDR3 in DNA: TGCAGCGTTAGTACAGGCTCCACAGATACGCAGTATTTT.

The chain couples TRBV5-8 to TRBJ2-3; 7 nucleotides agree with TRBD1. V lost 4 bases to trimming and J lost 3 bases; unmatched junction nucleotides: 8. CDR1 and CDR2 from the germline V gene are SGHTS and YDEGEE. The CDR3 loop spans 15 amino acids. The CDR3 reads CASSPGTVSTDTQYF. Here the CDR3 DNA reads TGTGCCAGCAGCCCAGGGACAGTCTCGACAGATACGCAGTATTTT.

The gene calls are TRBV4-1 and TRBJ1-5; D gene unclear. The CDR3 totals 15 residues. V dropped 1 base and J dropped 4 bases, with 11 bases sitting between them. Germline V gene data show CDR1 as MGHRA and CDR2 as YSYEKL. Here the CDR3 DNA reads TGCGCCAGCAGCCAAGTTGGCGGGCGTAATCAGCCCCAGCATTTT. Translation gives CASSQVGGRNQPQHF.

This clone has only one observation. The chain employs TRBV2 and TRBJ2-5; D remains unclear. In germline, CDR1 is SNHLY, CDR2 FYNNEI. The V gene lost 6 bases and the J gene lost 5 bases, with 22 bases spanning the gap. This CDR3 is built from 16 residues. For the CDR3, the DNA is TGTGCCAGCAGCTATTCTCAGAATCCCTCCGGGGAGACCCAGTACTTC. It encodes CASSYSQNPSGETQYF.

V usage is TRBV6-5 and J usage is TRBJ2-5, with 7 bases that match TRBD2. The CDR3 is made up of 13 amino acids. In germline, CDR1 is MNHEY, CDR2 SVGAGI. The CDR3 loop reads CTAVLASGETQYF. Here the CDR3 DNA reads TGTACCGCGGTACTAGCGAGTGGGGAGACCCAGTACTTC.

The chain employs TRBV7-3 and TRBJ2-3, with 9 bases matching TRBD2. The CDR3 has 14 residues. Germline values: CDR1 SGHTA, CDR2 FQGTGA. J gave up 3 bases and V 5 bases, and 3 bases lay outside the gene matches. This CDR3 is CASSPGLATDTQYF. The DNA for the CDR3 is TGTGCCAGCAGCCCGGGACTAGCAACAGATACGCAGTATTTT.

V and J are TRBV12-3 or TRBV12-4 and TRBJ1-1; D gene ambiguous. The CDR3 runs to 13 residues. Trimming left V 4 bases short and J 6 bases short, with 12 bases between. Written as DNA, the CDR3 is TGTGCCAGCAGTTCACTATCGGCCGCTGAAGCTTTCTTT. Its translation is CASSSLSAAEAFF.

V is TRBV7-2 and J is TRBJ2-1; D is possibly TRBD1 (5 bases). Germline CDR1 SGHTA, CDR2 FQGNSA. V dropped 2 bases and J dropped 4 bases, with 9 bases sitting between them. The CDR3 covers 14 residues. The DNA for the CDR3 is TGTGCCAGCAGCTTAATGACAGCATACAATGAGCAGTTCTTC. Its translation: CASSLMTAYNEQFF.

The CDR3 nucleotides read TGCGCCAGCAGCTTGGAGGCAGGGAACACCATATATTTT. Translated, it gives CASSLEAGNTIYF. This sequence joins TRBV5-1 and TRBJ1-3, with D possibly TRBD1 on 5 matching bases. The V end was cut by 0 bases, the J end by 7 bases, with 8 bases between. The germline CDR1 and CDR2 sequences are SGHRS and YFSETQ. The CDR3 totals 13 residues. The full variable domain, its missing parts supplied by reference TRBV5-1 and TRBJ1-3, is KAGVTQTPRYLIKTRGQQVTLSCSPISGHRSVSWYQQTPGQGLQFLFEYFSETQRNKGNFPGRFSGRQFSNSRSEMNVSTLELGDSALYLCASSLEAGNTIYFGEGSWLTVV.

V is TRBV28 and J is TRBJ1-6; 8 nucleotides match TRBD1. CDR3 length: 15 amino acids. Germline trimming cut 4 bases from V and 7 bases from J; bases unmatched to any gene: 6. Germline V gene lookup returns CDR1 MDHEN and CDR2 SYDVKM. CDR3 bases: TGTGCCAGCAGTTCCCCTGGACAGGGAAATTCACCCCTCCACTTT. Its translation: CASSSPGQGNSPLHF.

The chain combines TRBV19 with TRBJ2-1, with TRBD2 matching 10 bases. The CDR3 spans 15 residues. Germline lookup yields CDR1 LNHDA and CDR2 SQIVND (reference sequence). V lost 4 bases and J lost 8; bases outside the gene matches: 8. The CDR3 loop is CASSKSLAGVHEQFF. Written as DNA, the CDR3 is TGTGCCAGTAGTAAAAGCCTAGCGGGGGTACATGAGCAGTTCTTC.

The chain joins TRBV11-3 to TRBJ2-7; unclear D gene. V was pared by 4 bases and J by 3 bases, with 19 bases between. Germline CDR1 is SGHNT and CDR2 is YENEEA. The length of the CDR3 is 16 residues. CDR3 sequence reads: CASSSTYGPQNYEQYF. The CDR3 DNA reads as TGTGCCAGCAGCTCTACTTATGGTCCCCAAAACTACGAGCAGTACTTC.

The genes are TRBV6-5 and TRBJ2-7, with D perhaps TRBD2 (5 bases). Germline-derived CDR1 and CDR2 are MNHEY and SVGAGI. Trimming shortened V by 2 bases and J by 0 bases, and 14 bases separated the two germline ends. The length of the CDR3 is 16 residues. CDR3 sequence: CASSYKWGESSYEQYF. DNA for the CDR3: TGTGCCAGCAGTTACAAATGGGGAGAAAGCTCCTACGAGCAGTACTTC.

As DNA, the CDR3 is TGTGCCAGCTCACCGAGCCTGGGGGCTTCGCCCCAGCATTTT. This gives the protein CASSPSLGASPQHF. This rearrangement joins TRBV18 to TRBJ1-5, with D tentatively TRBD1 (6 bases). The V end lost 3 bases, the J end lost 9 bases, and 15 bases lay between the germline ends. Looked up from germline, CDR1 is KGHSH and CDR2 is LQKENI. The CDR3 has 14 amino acids.

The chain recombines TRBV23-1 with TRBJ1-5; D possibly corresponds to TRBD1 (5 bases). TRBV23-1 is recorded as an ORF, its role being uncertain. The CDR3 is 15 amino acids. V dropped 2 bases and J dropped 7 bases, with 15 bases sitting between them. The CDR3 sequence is CASSQQAGQGQPQHF. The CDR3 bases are TGCGCCAGCAGTCAACAAGCAGGGCAAGGACAGCCCCAGCATTTT.

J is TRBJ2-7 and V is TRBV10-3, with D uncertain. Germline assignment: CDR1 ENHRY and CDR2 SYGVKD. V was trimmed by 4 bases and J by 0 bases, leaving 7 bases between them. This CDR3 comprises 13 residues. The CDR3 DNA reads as TGTGCCATCAGTGGCTCGAGCTCCTACGAGCAGTACTTC. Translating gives CAISGSSSYEQYF.

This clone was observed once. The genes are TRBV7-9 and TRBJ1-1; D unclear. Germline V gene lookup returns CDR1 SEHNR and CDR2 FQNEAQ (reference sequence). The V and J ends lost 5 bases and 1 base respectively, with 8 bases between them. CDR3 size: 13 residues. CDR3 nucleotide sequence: TGTGCCAGCAGCCCAACGGGGAACACTGAAGCTTTCTTT. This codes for CASSPTGNTEAFF.

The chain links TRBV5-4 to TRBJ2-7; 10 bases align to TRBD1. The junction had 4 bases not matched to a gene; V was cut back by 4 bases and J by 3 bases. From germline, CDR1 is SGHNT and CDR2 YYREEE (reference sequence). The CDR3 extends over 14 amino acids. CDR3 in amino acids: CASSAGTGVYEQYF. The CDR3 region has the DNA TGTGCCAGCAGCGCTGGGACAGGGGTCTACGAGCAGTACTTC. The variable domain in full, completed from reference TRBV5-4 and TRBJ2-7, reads ETGVTQSPTHLIKTRGQQVTLRCSSQSGHNTVSWYQQALGQGPQFIFQYYREEENGRGNFPPRFSGLQFPNYSSELNVNALELDDSALYLCASSAGTGVYEQYFGPGTRLTVT.

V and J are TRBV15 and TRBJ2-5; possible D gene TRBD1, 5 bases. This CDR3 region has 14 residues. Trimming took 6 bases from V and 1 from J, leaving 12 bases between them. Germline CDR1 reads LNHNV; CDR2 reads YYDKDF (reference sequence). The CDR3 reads CATRGDVRQETQYF. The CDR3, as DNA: TGTGCCACCAGAGGGGATGTGCGCCAAGAGACCCAGTACTTC.

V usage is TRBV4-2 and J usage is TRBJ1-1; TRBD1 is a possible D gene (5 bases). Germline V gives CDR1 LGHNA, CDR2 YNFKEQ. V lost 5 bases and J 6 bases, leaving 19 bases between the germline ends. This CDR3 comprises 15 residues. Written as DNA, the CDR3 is TGTGCCAGCAGCTCTCAAACAGGATTAGGGGCTGAAGCTTTCTTT. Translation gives CASSSQTGLGAEAFF.

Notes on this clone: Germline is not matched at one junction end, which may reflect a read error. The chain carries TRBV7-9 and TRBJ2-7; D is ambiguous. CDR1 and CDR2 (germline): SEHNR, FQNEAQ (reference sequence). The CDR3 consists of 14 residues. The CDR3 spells CASNLGPSSYEQYF. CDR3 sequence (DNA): TGTGCCAGCAACTTAGGTCCGAGCTCCTACGAGCAGTACTTC.

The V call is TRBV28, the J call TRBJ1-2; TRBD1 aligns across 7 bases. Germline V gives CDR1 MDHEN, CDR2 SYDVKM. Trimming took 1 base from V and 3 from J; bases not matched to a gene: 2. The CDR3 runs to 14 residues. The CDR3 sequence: CASSLSDRYYGYTF. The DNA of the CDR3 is TGTGCCAGCAGTTTATCGGACAGGTACTATGGCTACACCTTC.

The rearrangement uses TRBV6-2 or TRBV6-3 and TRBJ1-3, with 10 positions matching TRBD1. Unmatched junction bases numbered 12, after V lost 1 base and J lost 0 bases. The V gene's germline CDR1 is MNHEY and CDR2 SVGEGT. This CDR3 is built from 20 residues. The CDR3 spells CASSYLKTGTGALSGNTIYF. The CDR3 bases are TGTGCCAGCAGTTACTTAAAGACCGGGACAGGGGCTCTCTCTGGAAACACCATATATTTT.

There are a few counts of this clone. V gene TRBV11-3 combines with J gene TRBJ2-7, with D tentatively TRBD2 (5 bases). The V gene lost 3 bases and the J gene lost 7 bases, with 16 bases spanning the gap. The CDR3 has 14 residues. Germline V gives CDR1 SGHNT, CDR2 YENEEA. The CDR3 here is CASSFASASGEQYF. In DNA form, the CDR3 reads TGTGCCAGCAGCTTCGCATCTGCTTCGGGGGAGCAGTACTTC.

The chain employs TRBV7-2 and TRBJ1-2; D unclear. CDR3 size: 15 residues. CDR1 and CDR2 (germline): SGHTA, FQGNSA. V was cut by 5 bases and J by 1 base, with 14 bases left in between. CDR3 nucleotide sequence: TGTGCCAGCAGCCTCCGATACGGGGATAACTATGGCTACACCTTC. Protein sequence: CASSLRYGDNYGYTF.